This is a list of T cell receptor beta chains from one sample in a study of T cells after yellow fever vaccination. From the 5' RACE reads, TCRdb called clonotypes with MiXCR, one entry per CDR3 protein. The sample yields around 300,000 distinct CDR3 sequences, roughly 4% seen once. The sample here was PBMCs, taken 5 days after the yellow fever booster vaccination. The receptors here all came from a man younger than 35 who received the YFV17D yellow fever vaccine. The conserved cysteine and the conserved F or W are not part of the CDR3 here. A D gene is named only where the DNA matches it firmly.

d_gene: NA; j_gene: TRBJ2-5; v_gene: TRBV12-3/TRBV12-4; CDR3aa: ASSFAGKETQY
d_gene: TRBD2; j_gene: TRBJ2-1; v_gene: TRBV9; CDR3aa: ASSPGTSAASYNEQF
d_gene: NA; j_gene: TRBJ2-5; v_gene: TRBV7-2; CDR3aa: ASSLAGWQETQY
d_gene: TRBD2; j_gene: TRBJ2-3; v_gene: TRBV7-2; CDR3aa: ASSLEPPSGGEDTQY
d_gene: TRBD1; j_gene: TRBJ1-4; v_gene: TRBV5-1; CDR3aa: ASSLATGSNEKLF
d_gene: TRBD1; j_gene: TRBJ1-1; v_gene: TRBV5-5; CDR3aa: ASDRGQGVGNTEAF
d_gene: TRBD1; j_gene: TRBJ2-6; v_gene: TRBV6-5; CDR3aa: ASSYSGQGVSGANVLT
d_gene: TRBD1; j_gene: TRBJ1-2; v_gene: TRBV10-3; CDR3aa: AIRTGYEDGYT
d_gene: NA; j_gene: TRBJ2-5; v_gene: TRBV7-9; CDR3aa: ASSPRSTGVRTQY
d_gene: NA; j_gene: TRBJ2-5; v_gene: TRBV5-4; CDR3aa: ASSSAGSSVRETQY